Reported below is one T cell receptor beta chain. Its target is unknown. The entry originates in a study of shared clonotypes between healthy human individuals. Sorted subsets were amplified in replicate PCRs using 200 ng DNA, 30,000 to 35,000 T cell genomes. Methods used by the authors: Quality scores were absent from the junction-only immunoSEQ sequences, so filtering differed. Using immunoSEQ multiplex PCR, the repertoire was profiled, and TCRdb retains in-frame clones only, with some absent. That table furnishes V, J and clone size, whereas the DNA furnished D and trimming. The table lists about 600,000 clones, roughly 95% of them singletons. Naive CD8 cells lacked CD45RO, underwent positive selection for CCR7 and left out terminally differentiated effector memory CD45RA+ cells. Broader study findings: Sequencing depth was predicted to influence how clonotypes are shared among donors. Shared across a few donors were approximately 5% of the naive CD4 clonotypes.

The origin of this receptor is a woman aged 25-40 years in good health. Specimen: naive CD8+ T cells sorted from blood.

The CDR3 DNA sequence: TGTGCCAGCAGAACAGGGGGCGTGAGCACTGAAGCTTTCTTT. Residues: CASRTGGVSTEAFF. The chain is built from TRBV27 and TRBJ1-1; 9 bases are a match to TRBD1. V gave up 6 bases and J gave up 4 bases; unmatched junction bases: 6. The germline V gene has CDR1 MNHEY and CDR2 SMNVEV (reference sequence). CDR3 length: 14 amino acids.